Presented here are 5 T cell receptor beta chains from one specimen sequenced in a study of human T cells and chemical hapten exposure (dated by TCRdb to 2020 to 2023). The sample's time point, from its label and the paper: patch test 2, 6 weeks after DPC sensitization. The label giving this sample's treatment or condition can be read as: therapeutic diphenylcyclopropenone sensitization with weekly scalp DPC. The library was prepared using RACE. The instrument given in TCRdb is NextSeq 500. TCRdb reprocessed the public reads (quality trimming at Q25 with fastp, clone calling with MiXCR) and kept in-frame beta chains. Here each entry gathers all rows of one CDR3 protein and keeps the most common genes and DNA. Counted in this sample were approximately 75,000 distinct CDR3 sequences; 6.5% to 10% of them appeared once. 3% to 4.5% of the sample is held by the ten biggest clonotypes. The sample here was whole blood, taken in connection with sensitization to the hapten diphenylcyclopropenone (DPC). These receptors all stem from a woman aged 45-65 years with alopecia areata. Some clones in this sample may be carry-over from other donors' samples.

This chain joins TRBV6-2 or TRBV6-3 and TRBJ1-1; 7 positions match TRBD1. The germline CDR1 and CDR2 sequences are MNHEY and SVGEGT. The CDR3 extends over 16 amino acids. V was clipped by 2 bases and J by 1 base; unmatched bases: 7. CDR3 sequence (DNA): TGTGCCAGCAGTTACCACATCCAGGGGGAGAACACTGAAGCTTTCTTT. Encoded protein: CASSYHIQGENTEAFF.

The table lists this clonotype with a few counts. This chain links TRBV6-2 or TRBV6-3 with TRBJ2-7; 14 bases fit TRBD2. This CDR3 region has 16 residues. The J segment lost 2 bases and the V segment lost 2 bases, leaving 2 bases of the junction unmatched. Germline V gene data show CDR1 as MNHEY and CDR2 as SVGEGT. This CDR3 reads CASSYEGLAGAYEQYF. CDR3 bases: TGTGCCAGCAGTTACGAGGGACTAGCGGGGGCCTACGAGCAGTACTTC.

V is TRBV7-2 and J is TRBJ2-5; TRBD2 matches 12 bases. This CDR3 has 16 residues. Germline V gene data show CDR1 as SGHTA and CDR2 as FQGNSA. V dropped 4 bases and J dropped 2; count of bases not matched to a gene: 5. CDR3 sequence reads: CASSSSSGGAQETQYF. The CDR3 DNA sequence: TGTGCCAGCAGCTCCTCTAGCGGGGGGGCGCAAGAGACCCAGTACTTC.

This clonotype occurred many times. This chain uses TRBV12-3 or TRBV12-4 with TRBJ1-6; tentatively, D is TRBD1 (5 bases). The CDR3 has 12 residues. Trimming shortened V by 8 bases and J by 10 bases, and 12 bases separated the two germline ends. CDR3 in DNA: TGTGCCAGCGGGCAGGGTTACTCACCCCTCCACTTT. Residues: CASGQGYSPLHF.

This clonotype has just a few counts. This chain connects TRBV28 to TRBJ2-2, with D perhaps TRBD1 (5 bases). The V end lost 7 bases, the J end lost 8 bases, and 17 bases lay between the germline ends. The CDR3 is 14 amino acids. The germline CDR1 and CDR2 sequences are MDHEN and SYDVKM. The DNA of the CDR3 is TGTGCCAGCAACCACGGGCAGGGATATGGGGAGCTGTTTTTT. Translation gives CASNHGQGYGELFF.